The subject of this entry is one T cell receptor beta chain. This sample stems from a study of brain T cells in children with intractable seizures. V gave up 0 bases and J gave up 3 bases, with 8 bases separating them. CDR1 GTSNPN and CDR2 SVGIG come from the germline V gene (reference sequence). The CDR3 is made up of 13 amino acids. Noted time point: blood from clinic visit 5 months post-surgery; TSC patient then seizure free. Profiled with immunoSEQ multiplex PCR; TCRdb holds only in-frame clones, not every one. In the table there are about 340,000 clones, over 90% of which are singletons. This TCR was sampled from a boy in the first two years of life with tuberous sclerosis and intractable seizures. This specimen consisted of peripheral blood, obtained more than 4 months after surgery. The chain employs TRBV30 and TRBJ1-1; no firm D call. The CDR3 nucleotides are TGTGCCTGGAGTGTTTGGGGATACACTGAAGCTTTCTTT. Translated, it gives CAWSVWGYTEAFF. Based on the CDR3 plus reference TRBV30 and TRBJ1-1, the full variable domain is SQTIHQWPATLVQPVGSPLSLECTVEGTSNPNLYWYRQAAGRGLQLLFYSVGIGQISSEVPQNLSASRPQDRQFILSSKKLLLSDSGFYLCAWSVWGYTEAFFGQGTRLTVV.